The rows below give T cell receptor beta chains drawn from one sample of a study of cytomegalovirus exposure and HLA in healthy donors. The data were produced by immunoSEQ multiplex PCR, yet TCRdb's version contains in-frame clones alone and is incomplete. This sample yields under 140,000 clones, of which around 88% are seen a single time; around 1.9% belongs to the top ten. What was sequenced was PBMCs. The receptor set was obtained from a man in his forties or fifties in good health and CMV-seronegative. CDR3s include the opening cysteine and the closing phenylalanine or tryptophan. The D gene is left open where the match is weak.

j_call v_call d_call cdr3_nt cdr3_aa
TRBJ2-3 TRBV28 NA TGTGCCAGCAGTTGGGGGAGGCTCACAGATACGCAGTATTTT CASSWGRLTDTQYF
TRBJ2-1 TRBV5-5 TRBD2 TGTGCCAGCAGTTATCTAGCGGGGGGGGAAAATGAGCAGTTCTTC CASSYLAGGENEQFF
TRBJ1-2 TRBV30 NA TGTGCCTGGACAGGGACTACCTATGGCTACACCTTC CAWTGTTYGYTF
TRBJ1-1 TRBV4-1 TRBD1 TGCGCCAGCAGCCAAGATGCAAGACAGGGGGCTTTCTTT CASSQDARQGAFF
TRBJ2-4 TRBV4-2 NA TGTGCCAGCAGCCAAGATAAGGGGTCCAAAAACATTCAGTACTTC CASSQDKGSKNIQYF
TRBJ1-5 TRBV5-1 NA TGCGCCAGCAGCTCCGGCGGTGGCAATCAGCCCCAGCATTTT CASSSGGGNQPQHF
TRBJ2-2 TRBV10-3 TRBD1 TGTGCCATCAGTGTTTCGACAGGGGGCTTCTCCGGGGAGCTGTTTTTT CAISVSTGGFSGELFF
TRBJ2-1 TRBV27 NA TGTGCCAGCAGTTTAAAGGTTACGGGGGACAATGAGCAGTTCTTC CASSLKVTGDNEQFF
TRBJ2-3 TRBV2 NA TGTGCCAGCAGTGAATCGGTAGCAGCTCTCACAGATACGCAGTATTTT CASSESVAALTDTQYF
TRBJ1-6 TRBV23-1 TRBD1 TGCGCCAGCAGACCCCGGGGGACAGGGAATTCACCCCTCCACTTT CASRPRGTGNSPLHF
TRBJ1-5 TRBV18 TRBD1 TGTGCCAGCTCACCCTACCCCGGGACAGGGGTCAATCAGCCCCAGCATTTT CASSPYPGTGVNQPQHF
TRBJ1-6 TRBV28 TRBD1 TGTGCCAGCAGTTTTAGTGACAGGGGGCCGAATTCACCCCTCCACTTT CASSFSDRGPNSPLHF
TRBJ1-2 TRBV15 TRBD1 TGTGCCACCAGCAGACCTACAGGGGACCGGTATGGCTACACCTTC CATSRPTGDRYGYTF
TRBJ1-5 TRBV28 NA TGTGCCAGCACAGGGGCCCGCAATCAGCCCCAGCATTTT CASTGARNQPQHF
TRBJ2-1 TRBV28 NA TGTGCCAGCAGTCAACCTCCGGGTTACAATGAGCAGTTCTTC CASSQPPGYNEQFF
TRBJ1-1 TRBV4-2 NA TGTGCCAGCAGCCAAGGACAGACGAACACTGAAGCTTTCTTT CASSQGQTNTEAFF